This entry features one T cell receptor beta chain sequence. This clonotype was observed at least ten times. The clone's antigen remains unknown. No much larger clone exists at a distance of one base, and base qualities are not known. These data belong to a study of T cells in Graves' hyperthyroidism and ophthalmopathy (dated by TCRdb to between 2018 and 2020). About the full investigation: Peripheral blood samples were taken at initial diagnosis, before any treatment was given. To identify TCR V-J signatures that set the groups apart, the researchers used a discovery cohort of about a hundred patients, made up of 43 with Graves' ophthalmopathy and 55 to 65 with stable Graves' hyperthyroidism. Whether ophthalmopathy could be predicted prospectively was tested in an independent validation cohort made up of under 20 hyperthyroidism patients plus 17 patients who later progressed to ophthalmopathy. The 100 discovery patients were randomly divided into training and test sets at a 7:3 ratio. Thyroid tissue and blood T-cell repertoires from more than five Graves' hyperthyroidism patients were also compared in the study. After sampling, hyperthyroidism patients received methimazole starting at 30 mg daily, and ophthalmopathy patients received high-dose intravenous methylprednisolone. The paper reports TCR Vbeta CDR3 sequencing of 140 or so peripheral blood samples: around 45 ophthalmopathy, roughly 74 hyperthyroidism and around 17 progressor patients. On the study overall, not on this receptor specifically: Blood samples also contained most of the expanded thyroid clonotypes (frequency above 0.001), which suggests that blood repertoires may reflect thyroid immune responses. No statistical method was used to fix the sample size in advance, and group allocation was not hidden from the investigators. Ophthalmopathy was separated from stable hyperthyroidism by a 13 V-J signature model, with about 86% sensitivity and 81% to 82% specificity obtained in cross-validation and 80%/75% obtained in testing. During validation, the model predicted progression to ophthalmopathy a median of about 6.3 months ahead of onset, with approximately 70% sensitivity and 72% to 85% specificity.

Ophthalmopathy patients had moderately to severely active disease, Clinical Activity Score of at least 3, NOSPECS grade of at least 4, and duration under 3 months. Exclusion was applied to patients with uncontrolled infections, other autoimmune diseases, pregnancy or lactation. Diagnoses relied on clinical symptoms, serum thyroxine and TRAb, thyroid ultrasound and orbital computed tomography. PBMCs were isolated from approximately 10 ml of fresh peripheral blood by Ficoll-Paque density gradient centrifugation. Total RNA was extracted using Trizol reagent, and RNA quality was assessed on an Agilent 2100 Bioanalyzer. The TCR beta CDR3 regions were amplified from the RNA transcripts. The TCR CDR3 was subjected to a first round of RT-PCR using the HTBI primer set and the Qiagen OneStep RT-PCR kit. The libraries were constructed in a second round of multiplex PCR and then size-selected and purified. Sequencing of the libraries was done on an Illumina HiSeq2000 using paired-end 100 bp reads. For the original study's pipeline: SOAPnuke was used to process the raw data, throwing out any read that contained adapters or uncalled bases, had a mean Phred below 15, or lacked an exact constant-primer or identifier match. COPE v1.2.5 was used to merge high-quality paired reads, and clonotypes were defined as unique nucleotide sequences. MiTCR v1.1 was used to align clonotypes to the IMGT TRBV, TRBD and TRBJ reference segments. The analysis was restricted to V-J combinations with a frequency above 0.0001, which together covered roughly 99% of the repertoires. The TCS score was defined as the ratio of F50 (clonal expansion) to E x V (chaos), calculated using BLOSUM62-based TCRdist between CDR3 peptides within each V-J. Welch's t-statistics and random forest reduced fewer than 600 V-J features to about 13, which were used in a naive Bayes classifier (R e1071). TCRdb took the public reads, trimmed them with fastp at Q25, ran MiXCR for clone calling and kept in-frame beta chains. Identical CDR3 proteins give one entry, which carries the most common genes and DNA. The V and J calls, along with clone size, are taken from TCRdb and not from the paper's own processing. The sample has around 500,000 distinct CDR3 sequences on record, roughly 16% of them singletons. The biggest ten clones account for about 29% of the sample.

For CDR1 and CDR2, the germline V gene lists MNHNS and SASEGT. V is reduced by 5 bases and J by 6 bases, leaving a spacing of 16 bases between them. Counted from cysteine to phenylalanine, this CDR3 has 14 amino acids. Only the CDR3 region is kept as DNA, spanning 42 bases read in frame from base 1. Sequenced input: blood. The TCR originated in a woman aged 25 to 45 with Graves' ophthalmopathy. The rearrangement combines TRBV6-1 with TRBJ1-1; possibly the D gene is TRBD1, per 5 matching bases. In nucleotides, the sequence is TGTGCCAGCAGTAACCCGGGCGGGGCGGCTGAAGCTTTCTTT. Its amino acids are CASSNPGGAAEAFF.